A single T cell receptor (beta chain) is shown here with its context. Specified time point: patch test 3, about 24 weeks after DPC sensitization. Treatment noted: therapeutic diphenylcyclopropenone sensitization with weekly scalp DPC. This sample is part of a study of human T cells and chemical hapten exposure. TCRdb re-derived calls from the RACE reads in MiXCR, one entry per CDR3 protein. The table includes about 190,000 distinct CDR3 sequences, 24% detected once. The CDR3 length is 16 residues. Trimming removed 1 base at V and 0 bases at J, with 13 bases between. CDR1 DFQATT and CDR2 SNEGSKA come from the germline V gene (reference sequence).

This sample comprised whole blood, obtained in connection with sensitization to the hapten diphenylcyclopropenone (DPC). The gene calls are TRBV20-1 and TRBJ2-1; D is ambiguous. This sequence was found in a woman between 40 and 55 years old with alopecia areata. Some clones in this sample may be carry-over from other donors' samples. CDR3 in amino acids: CSARVQDQSSYNEQFF. CDR3 coding DNA: TGCAGTGCTAGAGTTCAGGACCAAAGCTCCTACAATGAGCAGTTCTTC.